Described below is a single TCR beta chain sequence and its context. Clones were read by immunoSEQ multiplex PCR, and TCRdb kept only the in-frame ones, dropping some. The sample has tens of thousands of clones, approximately 83% seen once. The data were obtained in a study of OX40 agonist ivuxolimab in advanced cancers. Germline CDR1 is ENHRY and CDR2 is SYGVKD. Trimming cost V 6 bases and J 4 bases; bases outside gene matches: 5. The CDR3 is 14 amino acids. This clonotype was sampled from an adult with an advanced solid tumor such as melanoma, head and neck, liver or kidney cancer. The sequences come from CD4+ or CD8+ T cells sorted from blood, collected in a trial of the OX40 agonist ivuxolimab. The chain combines TRBV10-3 with TRBJ2-3, with 9 bases lining up with TRBD1. The CDR3 bases are TGTGCCATCAGGCCGGGACAGGGACCAGATACGCAGTATTTT. This sequence encodes CAIRPGQGPDTQYF.